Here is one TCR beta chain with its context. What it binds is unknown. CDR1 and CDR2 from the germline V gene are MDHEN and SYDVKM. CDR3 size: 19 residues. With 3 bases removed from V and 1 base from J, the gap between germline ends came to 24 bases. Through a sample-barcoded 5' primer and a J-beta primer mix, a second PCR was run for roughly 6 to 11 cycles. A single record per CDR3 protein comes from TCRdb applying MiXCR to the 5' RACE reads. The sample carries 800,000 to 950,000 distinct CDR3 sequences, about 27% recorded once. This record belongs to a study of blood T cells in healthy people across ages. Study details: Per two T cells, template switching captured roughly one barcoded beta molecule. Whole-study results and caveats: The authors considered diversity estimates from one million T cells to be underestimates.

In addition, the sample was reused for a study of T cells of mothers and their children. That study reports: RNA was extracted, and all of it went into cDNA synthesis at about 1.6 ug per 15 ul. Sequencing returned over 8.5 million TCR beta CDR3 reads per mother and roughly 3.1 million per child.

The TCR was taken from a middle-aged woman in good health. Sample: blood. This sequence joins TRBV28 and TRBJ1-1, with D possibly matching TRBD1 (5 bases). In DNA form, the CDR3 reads TGTGCCAGCAGTTTTAGTCTCGGGGGGAAGGTGATGAGGAACACTGAAGCTTTCTTT. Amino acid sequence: CASSFSLGGKVMRNTEAFF.